This T cell receptor (beta chain) emerged from a study of blood T cell repertoires in COVID-19. Study in general: From T cells, B-cell-depleted T cells, or PBMCs came the material, which was cDNA or gDNA.

Germline CDR1 and CDR2: SGHNT and YYREEE (reference sequence). V was pared by 2 bases and J by 5 bases, with 10 bases between. This CDR3 comprises 13 residues. TCRdb's table, derived via immunoSEQ multiplex PCR, lists solely in-frame clones and lacks some. The sample lists 20,000 to 25,000 clones; 75% to 90% were seen once. Input material: peripheral blood. The V and J genes are TRBV5-4 and TRBJ2-5; D perhaps matches TRBD2 (6 bases). The sequence was collected from a human donor with acute or convalescent COVID-19. The donor label of this sample is uncertain. The CDR3 is CASSLTGGETQYF. The CDR3 nucleotides read TGTGCCAGCAGCTTAACAGGAGGGGAGACCCAGTACTTC.